The following is a T cell receptor (beta chain) sequence with its context. The assay ran at deep level. Ten immunoSEQ deep assay plates held the unsorted PBMC DNA. Assay: immunoSEQ multiplex PCR; the TCRdb copy retains only in-frame clones and omits some. Here the sample spans fewer than 600,000 clones, 77% being singletons. CDR1 MNHEY and CDR2 SVGAGI come from the germline V gene. Between the trimmed V and J ends, which lost 3 bases and 2 bases, there was a span of 11 bases. The CDR3 is made up of 14 amino acids. These data are taken from a study of shared clonotypes between healthy human individuals. Looking at the study overall: The donors, two women and a few men, were aged 18 to 49.

Healthy and HIV-negative, the adult donors had no recent acute infections or vaccinations. The origin of this receptor is a woman in her thirties or forties in good health. Some clones in this sample may be carry-over from other donors' samples. The source material was PBMCs. The rearrangement uses TRBV6-5 and TRBJ2-7; no firm D call. In nucleotides, the CDR3 is TGTGCCAGCAGTTATGACAATCCGGCCTACGAGCAGTACTTC. Translated: CASSYDNPAYEQYF.